The 5 T cell receptor beta chains below all came from one sample that was sequenced in a study of T cell repertoires and HLA-DP antigens. This table comes from immunoSEQ multiplex PCR, and its TCRdb copy is limited to in-frame clones, with some not included. The sample lists around 100,000 clones; approximately 92% were seen once. Antigens for these TCRs are unknown. Sequenced: CD4+ T cells from PBMCs. The receptors stem from a young woman in good health and CMV-seronegative.

This chain connects TRBV11-2 to TRBJ1-5; D is possibly TRBD1 (6 bases). Trimming stripped 1 base from V and 3 bases from J, with 10 bases between. CDR1 is SGHAT, CDR2 FQNNGV, per germline. The CDR3 runs to 15 residues. This chain's CDR3 is CASSLAGQTNQPQHF. Written as DNA, the CDR3 is TGTGCCAGCAGCTTAGCAGGACAGACCAATCAGCCCCAGCATTTT. The variable domain in full, completed from reference TRBV11-2 and TRBJ1-5, reads EAGVAQSPRYKIIEKRQSVAFWCNPISGHATLYWYQQILGQGPKLLIQFQNNGVVDDSQLPKDRFSAERLKGVDSTLKIQPAKLEDSAVYLCASSLAGQTNQPQHFGDGTRLSIL.

V gene TRBV6-6 combines with J gene TRBJ2-3, with D perhaps TRBD2 (6 bases). The CDR3 is 13 amino acids. Trimming left V 5 bases short and J 3 bases short, with 9 bases between. Germline V gene sequence: CDR1 MNHNY, CDR2 SVGAGI (reference sequence). CDR3 in DNA: TGTGCCAGCAGTCGCCGGGAGACAGATACGCAGTATTTT. It is translated as CASSRRETDTQYF.

The chain joins TRBV27 to TRBJ1-1; unclear D gene. CDR1 and CDR2 (germline): MNHEY, SMNVEV (reference sequence). V was pared by 0 bases and J by 5 bases, with 10 bases between. The CDR3 covers 14 residues. CDR3: CASSLSNLRTEAFF. DNA for the CDR3: TGTGCCAGCAGTTTATCGAATTTACGAACTGAAGCTTTCTTT.

Concerning this clone: Other nucleotide sequences from this sample produce the same CDR3. The chain links TRBV5-1 to TRBJ1-1; 8 bases are a match to TRBD1. V was clipped by 4 bases and J by 2 bases; unmatched bases: 4. The CDR3 spans 14 residues. Germline-derived CDR1 and CDR2 are SGHRS and YFSETQ. In DNA form, the CDR3 reads TGCGCCAGCAGCCTACAGGGGGGCAACACTGAAGCTTTCTTT. Translated, it gives CASSLQGGNTEAFF.

V gene TRBV28 combines with J gene TRBJ2-4; D gene uncertain. The CDR3 totals 15 residues. Per germline, CDR1 MDHEN and CDR2 SYDVKM. Trimming pared 5 bases from V and 1 base from J, leaving 12 bases between. DNA for the CDR3: TGTGCCAGCAGTCCTCAGGTGGCGGCCAAAAACATTCAGTACTTC. It yields the protein CASSPQVAAKNIQYF.